This TCR beta chain appears in the sequencing data of a study of Ad26.COV2.S vaccination and SARS-CoV-2 variants. Study-wide context: Ad26.COV2.S, an intramuscular injection, was given once or twice 56 days apart. Findings and caveats of the study: Those who received the vaccine showed greater spike-specific TCR breadth than those given placebo.

The treatment denotes: 15 to 20 received Ad26.COV2.S at low or high dose, single or two shots; about 5 received placebo; per-sample allocation not given. It was on day 63 after the first vaccine or placebo injection that samples were taken. A Boston adult aged 18-55 years was the donor. Immunization relied on an Ad26 vector, which expressed Wuhan-strain SARS-CoV-2 spike. As regards this clone: The target antigen is unknown.

The protocol was immunoSEQ multiplex PCR, while the TCRdb copy is restricted to in-frame clones and leaves out a portion. Found here are over 400,000 clones, about 90% of them singletons; the top ten hold less than 4.5%. The source was peripheral blood, collected in a trial of Ad26.COV2.S vaccine versus placebo. The clonotype was recovered from a person between 18 and 65 years old who received the Ad26.COV2.S COVID-19 vaccine or a placebo.

The CDR3: CSVHSGTAYEQYF. In DNA, the CDR3 is TGCAGCGTTCACTCCGGGACAGCCTACGAGCAGTACTTC. The chain has TRBV29-1 and TRBJ2-7, with 7 nucleotides matching TRBD1. The V gene's germline CDR1 is SQVTM and CDR2 ANQGSEA. Trimming took 5 bases from V and 2 from J; bases not matched to a gene: 6. The CDR3 covers 13 residues.